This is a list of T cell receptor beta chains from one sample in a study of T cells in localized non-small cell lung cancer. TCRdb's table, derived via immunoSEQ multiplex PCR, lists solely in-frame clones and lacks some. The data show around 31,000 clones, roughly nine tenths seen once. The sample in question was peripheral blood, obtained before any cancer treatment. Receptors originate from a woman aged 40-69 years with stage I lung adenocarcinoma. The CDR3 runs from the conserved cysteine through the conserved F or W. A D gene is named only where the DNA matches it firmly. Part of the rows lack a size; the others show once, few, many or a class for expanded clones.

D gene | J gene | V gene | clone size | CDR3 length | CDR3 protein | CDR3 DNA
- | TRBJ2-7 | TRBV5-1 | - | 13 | CASSPDGAVEQYF | TGCGCCAGCAGCCCGGACGGGGCGGTCGAGCAGTACTTC
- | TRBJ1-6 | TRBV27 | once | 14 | CASSSTRANSPLHF | TGTGCCAGCAGTTCAACTCGTGCCAATTCACCCCTCCACTTT
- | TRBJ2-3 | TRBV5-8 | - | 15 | CASSLGDLLTDTQYF | TGTGCCAGCAGCTTGGGGGACTTACTCACAGATACGCAGTATTTT
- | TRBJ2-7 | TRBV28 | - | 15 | CASSQSSSFGYEQYF | TGTGCCAGCAGCCAATCCTCGTCCTTCGGCTACGAGCAGTACTTC
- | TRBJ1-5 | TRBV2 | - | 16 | CASNVQGPHSNQPQHF | TGTGCCAGTAACGTCCAGGGTCCCCATAGCAATCAGCCCCAGCATTTT
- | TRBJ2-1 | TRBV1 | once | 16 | CTSSQERSGTDFEQFF | TGCACCAGCAGCCAAGAAAGATCCGGGACAGATTTTGAGCAGTTCTTC
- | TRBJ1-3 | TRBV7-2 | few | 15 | CASSLDGGAGNTIYF | TGTGCCAGCAGCTTAGATGGCGGGGCTGGAAACACCATATATTTT
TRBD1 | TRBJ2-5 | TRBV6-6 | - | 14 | CASSYTGGGETQYF | TGTGCCAGCAGTTACACAGGGGGCGGGGAGACCCAGTACTTC
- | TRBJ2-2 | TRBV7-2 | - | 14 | CASSLDWNTGELFF | TGTGCCAGCAGTCTGGACTGGAACACCGGGGAGCTGTTTTTT
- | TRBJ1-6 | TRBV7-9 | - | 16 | CASSLGNGDGNSPLHF | TGTGCCAGCAGCTTAGGAAATGGGGACGGAAATTCACCCCTCCACTTT
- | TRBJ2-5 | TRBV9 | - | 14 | CASSLQVGKETQYF | TGTGCCAGCAGCCTCCAGGTGGGGAAGGAGACCCAGTACTTC
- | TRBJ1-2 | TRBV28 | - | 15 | CASRAGTQDSDGYTF | TGTGCCAGCAGGGCCGGGACACAAGACTCTGATGGCTACACCTTC
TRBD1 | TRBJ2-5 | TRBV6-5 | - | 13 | CASSYSTGETQYF | TGTGCCAGCAGTTACTCGACAGGGGAGACCCAGTACTTC
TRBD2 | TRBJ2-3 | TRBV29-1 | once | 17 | CSVEPSEERGDADTQYF | TGCAGCGTTGAACCCTCAGAGGAGCGGGGGGACGCAGATACGCAGTATTTT
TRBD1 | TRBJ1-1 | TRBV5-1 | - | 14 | CASSLTGVGTEAFF | TGCGCCAGCAGTCTGACAGGGGTCGGGACTGAAGCTTTCTTT
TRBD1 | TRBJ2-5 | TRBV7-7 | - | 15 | CASSLMAGGQETQYF | TGTGCCAGCAGTTTAATGGCAGGGGGACAAGAGACCCAGTACTTC
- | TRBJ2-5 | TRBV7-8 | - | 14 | CASSLAGGKETQYF | TGTGCCAGCAGCTTAGCGGGGGGAAAAGAGACCCAGTACTTC
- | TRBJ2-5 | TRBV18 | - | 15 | CASSPLGVTQETQYF | TGTGCCAGCTCACCATTGGGGGTAACCCAAGAGACCCAGTACTTC
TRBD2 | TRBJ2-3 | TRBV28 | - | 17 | CASSLFGREGPTDTQYF | TGTGCCAGCAGCCTCTTTGGGCGGGAGGGCCCCACAGATACGCAGTATTTT
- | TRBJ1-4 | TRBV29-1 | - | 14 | CSVRISPRGEKLFF | TGCAGCGTTCGTATCAGTCCAAGAGGTGAAAAACTGTTTTTT
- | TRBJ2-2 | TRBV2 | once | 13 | CASSELDAGELFF | TGTGCCAGCAGTGAACTTGATGCGGGGGAGCTGTTTTTT
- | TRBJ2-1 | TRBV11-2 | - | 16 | CASSLTSTYTYNEQFF | TGTGCCAGCAGCTTAACCTCTACATATACATACAATGAGCAGTTCTTC
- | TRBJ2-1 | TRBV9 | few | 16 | CASSVGGAGLRSEQFF | TGTGCCAGCAGCGTAGGAGGGGCGGGCCTTCGAAGTGAGCAGTTCTTC
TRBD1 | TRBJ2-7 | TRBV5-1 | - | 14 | CASYIGQGVAEQYF | TGCGCCAGCTATATTGGACAGGGGGTGGCCGAGCAGTACTTC
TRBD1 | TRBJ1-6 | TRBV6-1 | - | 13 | CASSRDRVSPLHF | TGTGCCAGCAGCCGGGACAGGGTGTCACCCCTCCACTTT
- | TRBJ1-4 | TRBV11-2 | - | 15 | CASSLVARLNEKLFF | TGTGCCAGCAGCCTCGTGGCGCGCCTTAATGAAAAACTGTTTTTT